There are a few counts of the clone carrying this T cell receptor (beta chain). Its specificity is not known. This sample was taken from a study of metastatic and nonmetastatic thyroid tumors. Study information: The comparison covered peripheral blood and tumor or nodule tissue in malignant and benign thyroid patients.

Whole-study findings and limits: Reports indicated that malignant thyroid tumors showed significantly higher TCR beta diversity than benign nodules did, in blood and tumor.

The germline CDR1 and CDR2 sequences are MNHNS and SASEGT. There are 17 residues in the CDR3. The ends lost 4 bases at V and 9 bases at J; junction bases unmatched: 13. Thyroid surgery had not been preceded by any treatment in any patient. TCRdb recomputed clones from the PCR reads via MiXCR. Counted here are 50,000 to 65,000 clones, around a sixth occurring once; the ten biggest clones make up 2.5% to 3%. The chain is built from TRBV6-1 and TRBJ1-6; 9 bases map to TRBD1. The source of this sequence is a female donor with papillary thyroid cancer or a benign thyroid nodule (not recorded which). Some clones in this sample may be carry-over from other donors' samples. The source material was blood. The CDR3 nucleotides are TGTGCCAGCAGTGCTGCTCGGGGACAGGGTATTTTTTCACCCCTCCACTTT. This encodes CASSAARGQGIFSPLHF.